These 2 T cell receptor beta chains share one sample of origin, sequenced in a study of shared clonotypes between healthy human individuals. Using immunoSEQ multiplex PCR, the repertoire was profiled, and TCRdb retains in-frame clones only, with some absent. The table shows 100,000 or so clones, with roughly half occurring only once. Sample: PBMCs. The source of these receptors is a woman between 35 and 50 years old in good health. Some clones in this sample may be carry-over from other donors' samples.

Note on this clone: One end of the junction does not line up with germline, which may come from a read error. The chain links TRBV7-2 to TRBJ1-4; D remains ambiguous. The CDR3 sequence is 14 residues long. Looked up from germline, CDR1 is SGHTA and CDR2 is FQGNSA. The CDR3 loop is CASSSDATNGKLFF. DNA for the CDR3: TGTGCCAGCAGCTCCGACGCAACTAATGGAAAACTGTTTTTT. Based on the CDR3 plus reference TRBV7-2 and TRBJ1-4, the full variable domain is GAGVSQSPSNKVTEKGKDVELRCDPISGHTALYWYRQSLGQGLEFLIYFQGNSAPDKSGLPSDRFSAERTGGSVSTLTIQRTQQEDSAVYLCASSSDATNGKLFFGSGTQLSVL.

This clone was recorded at least ten times. The CDR3 sequence is CASKQQGATEAFF. The CDR3 DNA reads TGTGCCAGTAAACAACAGGGGGCGACTGAAGCTTTCTTT. The chain links TRBV19 to TRBJ1-1; 9 nucleotides align to TRBD1. Germline CDR1 is LNHDA and CDR2 is SQIVND (reference sequence). The CDR3 has 13 residues. The J segment lost 5 bases and the V segment lost 7 bases, leaving 5 bases of the junction unmatched. The full variable domain, with the rest looked up from reference TRBV19 and TRBJ1-1, is DGGITQSPKYLFRKEGQNVTLSCEQNLNHDAMYWYRQDPGQGLRLIYYSQIVNDFQKGDIAEGYSVSREKKESFPLTVTSAQKNPTAFYLCASKQQGATEAFFGQGTRLTVV.